The 25 T cell receptor beta chains reported below all come from one sample, sequenced in a study of radiation and T cells in renal cell carcinoma. Sequencing used immunoSEQ multiplex PCR; TCRdb keeps in-frame clones, though not all of them. The data show about 130,000 clones, 88% seen once. Indicated time point: blood 2 weeks post-SBRT. Treatment given: 15 Gy SBRT to primary tumor, nephrectomy 4 weeks later. This material consisted of blood, taken from a patient whose treatment included radiotherapy and nephrectomy. Every receptor here comes from a woman aged 70 to 79 with renal cell carcinoma.

V is TRBV7-9 and J is TRBJ1-5; 10 nucleotides agree with TRBD1. The V and J ends lost 5 bases and 5 bases, in that order; junction bases with no gene match: 3. The CDR3 is 14 residues long. Germline-derived CDR1 and CDR2 are SEHNR and FQNEAQ (reference sequence). This CDR3 is CASSETGGYQPQHF. The CDR3 bases are TGTGCCAGCAGCGAGACAGGGGGCTATCAGCCCCAGCATTTT. Combining the CDR3 with reference TRBV7-9 and TRBJ1-5 gives the whole variable domain DTGVSQNPRHKITKRGQNVTFRCDPISEHNRLYWYRQTLGQGPEFLTYFQNEAQLEKSRLLSDRFSAERPKGSFSTLEIQRTEQGDSAMYLCASSETGGYQPQHFGDGTRLSIL.

This clone was picked up a small number of times. The chain is built from TRBV28 and TRBJ1-5, with D perhaps TRBD1 (5 bases). V was shortened by 3 bases and J by 2 bases, with 8 bases between the two germline ends. Germline CDR1 and CDR2: MDHEN and SYDVKM. This CDR3 is 14 amino acids long. CDR3 DNA sequence: TGTGCCAGCAGTTTGGTCAGGGGCAATCAGCCCCAGCATTTT. Amino acid sequence: CASSLVRGNQPQHF. The full variable domain, its missing parts supplied by reference TRBV28 and TRBJ1-5, is DVKVTQSSRYLVKRTGEKVFLECVQDMDHENMFWYRQDPGLGLRLIYFSYDVKMKEKGDIPEGYSVSREKKERFSLILESASTNQTSMYLCASSLVRGNQPQHFGDGTRLSIL.

This chain connects TRBV25-1 to TRBJ2-7; 8 bases align to TRBD1. The CDR3 sequence is 14 residues long. Per the germline V gene, CDR1 is MGHDK and CDR2 is SYGVNS. V shed 6 bases, J shed 2 bases, and the junction held 6 bases outside the gene matches. CDR3 DNA sequence: TGTGCCAGCAGGAAACAGGACAGGGCCTACGAGCAGTACTTC. Translation: CASRKQDRAYEQYF.

The rearrangement joins TRBV28 to TRBJ2-7; 10 nucleotides match TRBD1. The CDR3 is 13 amino acids. CDR1 is MDHEN, CDR2 SYDVKM, per germline. V trimming: 6 bases; J trimming: 4 bases; junction bases outside the gene matches: 3. The CDR3 protein is CASRGQGRYEQYF. The CDR3 bases are TGTGCCAGCAGGGGACAGGGGAGGTACGAGCAGTACTTC.

The V gene is TRBV7-2, the J gene TRBJ2-7; the D is unclear. The J call may be faulty, since TRBJ2-5 better matches the DNA end. This CDR3 is built from 16 residues. CDR1 is SGHTA, CDR2 FQGNSA, per germline. In DNA form, the CDR3 reads TGTGCCAGCAGCTTAGATGGGTTAATAGGGTCGAAGACCCAGTACTTC. Translated, it gives CASSLDGLIGSKTQYF.

The chain employs TRBV5-4 and TRBJ1-1; TRBD1 is a possible D gene (5 bases). This CDR3 has 15 residues. V lost 4 bases to trimming and J lost 5 bases, with 18 bases between them. Germline V gives CDR1 SGHNT, CDR2 YYREEE (reference sequence). CDR3 residues: CASSPVAGSGTEAFF. The CDR3 DNA sequence: TGTGCCAGCAGCCCGGTGGCAGGGAGCGGGACTGAAGCTTTCTTT.

CDR3 in amino acids: CASINSGSNQPQHF. CDR3 in DNA: TGTGCCAGCATCAACAGCGGTAGCAATCAGCCCCAGCATTTT. This rearrangement joins TRBV28 to TRBJ1-5; D not certain. CDR3 length: 14 residues. Trimming cost V 7 bases and J 0 bases, with 10 bases left between them. Germline CDR1 reads MDHEN; CDR2 reads SYDVKM.

The chain recombines TRBV15 with TRBJ1-1, with no clear D. The CDR3 runs 13 residues. CDR1 is LNHNV and CDR2 is YYDKDF in the germline V gene (reference sequence). V was cut by 3 bases and J by 1 base, with 6 bases left in between. The CDR3 spells CATSRPSNTEAFF. CDR3 nucleotide sequence: TGTGCCACCAGCAGGCCCTCGAACACTGAAGCTTTCTTT. Looking up the rest from reference TRBV15 and TRBJ1-1 gives the full variable domain: DAMVIQNPRYQVTQFGKPVTLSCSQTLNHNVMYWYQQKSSQAPKLLFHYYDKDFNNEADTPDNFQSRRPNTSFCFLDIRSPGLGDTAMYLCATSRPSNTEAFFGQGTRLTVV.

This clone was found once. The chain joins TRBV5-4 to TRBJ1-2; 7 bases align to TRBD1. The CDR3 consists of 14 residues. V was pared by 1 base and J by 6 bases, with 6 bases of the junction left unmatched. Germline V gene data show CDR1 as SGHNT and CDR2 as YYREEE (reference sequence). CDR3 sequence: CASSLRGRLHGYTF. CDR3 DNA: TGTGCCAGCAGCTTGAGGGGGCGGCTCCATGGCTACACCTTC. Using reference TRBV5-4 and TRBJ1-2 for the parts outside the CDR3, the full variable domain is ETGVTQSPTHLIKTRGQQVTLRCSSQSGHNTVSWYQQALGQGPQFIFQYYREEENGRGNFPPRFSGLQFPNYSSELNVNALELDDSALYLCASSLRGRLHGYTFGSGTRLTVV.

V usage is TRBV6-1 and J usage is TRBJ1-5, with TRBD1 identical over 7 bases. This CDR3 spans 15 amino acids. The V gene end was trimmed by 5 bases and the J gene end by 4 bases; junction bases not matched to a gene: 8. Looked up from germline, CDR1 is MNHNS and CDR2 is SASEGT. CDR3 coding DNA: TGTGCCAGCAGTATTGGACAGGCGGGAAATCAGCCCCAGCATTTT. Encoded protein: CASSIGQAGNQPQHF.

The chain uses TRBV4-3 and TRBJ2-1, with 8 bases aligning to TRBD2. CDR1 and CDR2 (germline): LGHNA, YSLEER. The CDR3 length is 15 residues. Losses at the gene ends were 1 base for V and 5 bases for J; bases not matched to a gene: 4. CDR3: CASSQAAGEDNEQFF. CDR3 in DNA: TGCGCCAGCAGCCAAGCAGCGGGGGAGGACAATGAGCAGTTCTTC.

The genes are TRBV5-4 and TRBJ1-1, with 9 bases lining up with TRBD1. CDR1 is SGHNT and CDR2 is YYREEE in the germline V gene (reference sequence). The CDR3 length is 16 residues. V shed 0 bases, J shed 3 bases, and the junction held 6 bases outside the gene matches. In nucleotides, the CDR3 is TGTGCCAGCAGCTTGGGACAGGGGGTAAGGTACACTGAAGCTTTCTTT. It specifies CASSLGQGVRYTEAFF.

This rearrangement joins TRBV7-9 to TRBJ1-5; D may be TRBD1 (6 bases). Germline CDR1 SEHNR, CDR2 FQNEAQ (reference sequence). The V end was cut by 5 bases, the J end by 0 bases, with 11 bases between. The CDR3 loop spans 15 amino acids. The CDR3 DNA reads as TGTGCCAGCAGCCCAGGGGACAATAGCAATCAGCCCCAGCATTTT. As protein: CASSPGDNSNQPQHF.

Details on this clone: Other DNA sequences from this sample encode an identical CDR3 as well. DNA for the CDR3: TGTGCCTGGAGTGTAGGTGGGTGGACTGAAGCTTTCTTT. Protein product: CAWSVGGWTEAFF. This rearrangement joins TRBV30 to TRBJ1-1; unclear D gene. The V end lost 0 bases, the J end lost 5 bases, and 10 bases lay between the germline ends. This CDR3 comprises 13 residues. Germline CDR1 is GTSNPN and CDR2 is SVGIG (reference sequence).

This chain connects TRBV19 to TRBJ2-2, with TRBD1 as a possible D gene (6 bases). This CDR3 spans 15 amino acids. The V and J ends lost 5 bases and 3 bases respectively, with 13 bases between them. Germline V CDR1 and CDR2: LNHDA, SQIVND (reference sequence). In DNA, the CDR3 is TGTGCCAGTAGTCGCGTGACAGGTTACACCGGGGAGCTGTTTTTT. This translates into CASSRVTGYTGELFF.

The chain recombines TRBV28 with TRBJ1-5, with D maybe TRBD1 (5 bases). The length of the CDR3 is 16 residues. CDR1 is MDHEN, CDR2 SYDVKM, per germline. V lost 2 bases, J lost 5 bases, and 16 bases lay in between. The CDR3 DNA reads TGTGCCAGCAGTTTAGCGGGCGGGCAGGGACATCAGCCCCAGCATTTT. Translation gives CASSLAGGQGHQPQHF. Looking up the rest from reference TRBV28 and TRBJ1-5 gives the full variable domain: DVKVTQSSRYLVKRTGEKVFLECVQDMDHENMFWYRQDPGLGLRLIYFSYDVKMKEKGDIPEGYSVSREKKERFSLILESASTNQTSMYLCASSLAGGQGHQPQHFGDGTRLSIL.

CDR3 sequence (DNA): TGCGCCAGCAGCTTAGGGAGTTATAACTATGGCTACACCTTC. Translating it yields CASSLGSYNYGYTF. V is TRBV5-1 and J is TRBJ1-2; D remains ambiguous. This CDR3 contains 14 residues. Trimming removed 2 bases from V and 1 base from J, with 9 bases in between. Per germline, CDR1 SGHRS and CDR2 YFSETQ.

J is TRBJ2-7 and V is TRBV19; 9 bases fit TRBD2. This CDR3 is 16 amino acids long. V gave up 2 bases and J gave up 1 base; unmatched junction bases: 6. In germline, CDR1 is LNHDA, CDR2 SQIVND (reference sequence). CDR3: CASSIKGGGASYEQYF. The CDR3 DNA reads TGTGCCAGTAGTATAAAGGGCGGGGGGGCTTCCTACGAGCAGTACTTC.

V and J are TRBV7-2 and TRBJ2-7; 8 bases line up with TRBD1. After removal of 5 bases from V and 6 bases from J, the junction contained 6 bases not matched to a gene. Germline V gives CDR1 SGHTA, CDR2 FQGNSA. This CDR3 is 13 amino acids long. CDR3 in DNA: TGTGCCAGCAGCCCTCGACAGGGGCTCGAGCAGTACTTC. Amino acid sequence: CASSPRQGLEQYF.

The chain couples TRBV4-3 to TRBJ2-2, with 7 bases identical to TRBD2. Germline V gene lookup returns CDR1 LGHNA and CDR2 YSLEER. This CDR3 has 16 residues. After removal of 1 base from V and 0 bases from J, the junction contained 2 bases not matched to a gene. In DNA form, the CDR3 reads TGCGCCAGCAGCCAAGCTAGCGGCTCGAACACCGGGGAGCTGTTTTTT. Translation gives CASSQASGSNTGELFF.

The genes are TRBV28 and TRBJ1-5; 8 bases are a match to TRBD1. V was pared by 2 bases and J by 6 bases, with 9 bases of the junction left unmatched. CDR1 is MDHEN and CDR2 is SYDVKM in the germline V gene. CDR3 length: 16 residues. The CDR3 spells CASSLVQGAWGQPQHF. The CDR3 coding sequence is TGTGCCAGCAGTTTAGTCCAGGGGGCATGGGGTCAGCCCCAGCATTTT. Combining the CDR3 with reference TRBV28 and TRBJ1-5 gives the whole variable domain DVKVTQSSRYLVKRTGEKVFLECVQDMDHENMFWYRQDPGLGLRLIYFSYDVKMKEKGDIPEGYSVSREKKERFSLILESASTNQTSMYLCASSLVQGAWGQPQHFGDGTRLSIL.

The genes are TRBV2 and TRBJ1-1; the D is unclear. Trimming removed 7 bases at V and 1 base at J, with 10 bases between. The CDR3 is made up of 13 amino acids. Germline CDR1 and CDR2: SNHLY and FYNNEI. CDR3 loop: CASTTLQNTEAFF. Here the CDR3 DNA reads TGTGCCAGCACGACTTTACAGAACACTGAAGCTTTCTTT.

V usage is TRBV2 and J usage is TRBJ2-5, with TRBD2 identical over 15 bases. CDR1 is SNHLY, CDR2 FYNNEI, per germline. V trimming: 7 bases; J trimming: 1 base; junction bases outside the gene matches: 7. The CDR3 has 17 residues. The CDR3 here is CASTPGLAGGAQETQYF. The CDR3 coding sequence is TGTGCCAGCACCCCAGGACTAGCGGGGGGGGCCCAAGAGACCCAGTACTTC.

V and J are TRBV7-2 and TRBJ1-2; TRBD1 aligns across 9 bases. Per germline, CDR1 SGHTA and CDR2 FQGNSA. This CDR3 is 17 amino acids long. Trimming took 3 bases from V and 2 from J; bases not matched to a gene: 10. The CDR3 protein is CASSLTGTGSVNYGYTF. DNA for the CDR3: TGTGCCAGCAGCTTGACCGGGACAGGGTCAGTAAACTATGGCTACACCTTC.

The chain has TRBV28 and TRBJ1-6; unclear D gene. The CDR3 spans 14 residues. Germline V gene sequence: CDR1 MDHEN, CDR2 SYDVKM. The ends were cut back, 3 bases at V and 5 bases at J, with 8 bases in the middle. The CDR3 loop reads CASSFRQNNSPLHF. The DNA for the CDR3 is TGTGCCAGCAGTTTTAGGCAGAATAATTCACCCCTCCACTTT.